This is a list of T cell receptor beta chains from one sample in a study of blood T cell repertoires in COVID-19. The table came from immunoSEQ multiplex PCR; TCRdb's copy has only in-frame clones and leaves some out. The table has under 350,000 clones, about nine tenths seen once; the top ten hold about 1.7%. What was sequenced was PBMCs or T cells enriched from blood (not recorded which). The receptors were sampled from a woman between 40 and 50 years old who had recovered from COVID-19. CDR3s include the opening cysteine and the closing phenylalanine or tryptophan. The D gene is left open where the match is weak. The size entry is marked missing in some rows and otherwise reads once, few, many or a size class.

CDR3aa: CASSLAPLGSNSPLHF
CDR3nt: TGCGCCAGCAGCTTGGCTCCTCTTGGCTCTAATTCACCCCTCCACTTT
abundance: -
d_gene: -
v_gene: TRBV5-1
j_gene: TRBJ1-6

CDR3aa: CASSYNRPGVGQPQHF
CDR3nt: TGTGCCAGCAGTTACAATAGGCCAGGGGTGGGTCAGCCCCAGCATTTT
abundance: -
d_gene: -
v_gene: TRBV6-5
j_gene: TRBJ1-5

CDR3aa: CASTRSRAYGYTF
CDR3nt: TGTGCCAGCACACGTTCCAGGGCCTATGGCTACACCTTC
abundance: -
d_gene: -
v_gene: TRBV7-9
j_gene: TRBJ1-2

CDR3aa: CASSLHPRRAEAFF
CDR3nt: TGTGCCAGCAGTCTCCACCCTCGGAGGGCTGAAGCTTTCTTT
abundance: -
d_gene: -
v_gene: TRBV6-5
j_gene: TRBJ1-1

CDR3aa: CATSWAGAAVGNEQFF
CDR3nt: TGTGCGACGTCATGGGCGGGGGCCGCCGTAGGCAATGAGCAGTTCTTC
abundance: once
d_gene: -
v_gene: TRBV5-5
j_gene: TRBJ2-1

CDR3aa: CASEGVQETQYF
CDR3nt: TGTGCCAGCGAAGGGGTACAAGAGACCCAGTACTTC
abundance: -
d_gene: -
v_gene: TRBV3-1/TRBV3-2
j_gene: TRBJ2-5

CDR3aa: CASSLAYNNEQFF
CDR3nt: TGTGCCAGCAGCTTAGCGTATAACAATGAGCAGTTCTTC
abundance: -
d_gene: -
v_gene: TRBV7-2
j_gene: TRBJ2-1

CDR3aa: CATSPGQGAINTEAFF
CDR3nt: TGTGCCACTTCACCGGGACAGGGGGCGATTAACACTGAAGCTTTCTTT
abundance: once
d_gene: TRBD1
v_gene: TRBV18
j_gene: TRBJ1-1

CDR3aa: CASSQGTANYNEQFF
CDR3nt: TGCGCCAGCAGCCAAGGGACAGCCAACTACAATGAGCAGTTCTTC
abundance: -
d_gene: -
v_gene: TRBV4-3
j_gene: TRBJ2-1

CDR3aa: CASSFGLAGVYEQYF
CDR3nt: TGTGCCAGCAGCTTTGGACTAGCGGGAGTCTACGAGCAGTACTTC
abundance: -
d_gene: TRBD2
v_gene: TRBV3-1/TRBV3-2
j_gene: TRBJ2-7

CDR3aa: CASSLKQGARGYTF
CDR3nt: TGTGCCAGCAGCTTGAAACAGGGGGCGCGTGGCTACACCTTC
abundance: -
d_gene: TRBD1
v_gene: TRBV5-4
j_gene: TRBJ1-2

CDR3aa: CASDRISGNTIYF
CDR3nt: TGTGCCAGTGACAGAATCTCTGGAAACACCATATATTTT
abundance: -
d_gene: -
v_gene: TRBV7-9
j_gene: TRBJ1-3

CDR3aa: CASSRLGAYEQYF
CDR3nt: TGTGCCAGCAGCCGACTAGGGGCCTACGAGCAGTACTTC
abundance: -
d_gene: -
v_gene: TRBV3-1/TRBV3-2
j_gene: TRBJ2-7

CDR3aa: CASSMEGASTGELFF
CDR3nt: TGTGCCAGTAGTATGGAGGGGGCGAGCACCGGGGAGCTGTTTTTT
abundance: few
d_gene: -
v_gene: TRBV19
j_gene: TRBJ2-2

CDR3aa: CASSDRGGLSGGFDEKLFF
CDR3nt: TGTGCCAGCAGTGACCGCGGGGGTTTGTCAGGGGGCTTTGACGAAAAACTGTTTTTT
abundance: -
d_gene: TRBD1
v_gene: TRBV6-1
j_gene: TRBJ1-4

CDR3aa: CASSLDREGEQYF
CDR3nt: TGTGCCAGCAGTTTGGACAGGGAGGGGGAGCAGTACTTC
abundance: -
d_gene: -
v_gene: TRBV6-1
j_gene: TRBJ2-7

CDR3aa: CAWSRQGPEKLFF
CDR3nt: TGTGCCTGGAGCAGACAGGGCCCTGAAAAACTGTTTTTT
abundance: -
d_gene: TRBD1
v_gene: TRBV30
j_gene: TRBJ1-4

CDR3aa: CASSSGPNYGYTF
CDR3nt: TGTGCCAGCAGCAGTGGGCCCAACTATGGCTACACCTTC
abundance: -
d_gene: -
v_gene: TRBV11-2
j_gene: TRBJ1-2

CDR3aa: CASGLEGSYPYEQYF
CDR3nt: TGTGCTAGTGGCCTGGAGGGTTCCTACCCCTACGAGCAGTACTTC
abundance: -
d_gene: -
v_gene: TRBV12-5
j_gene: TRBJ2-7

CDR3aa: CASSLDRGSYNEQFF
CDR3nt: TGTGCTAGCAGCTTAGACAGGGGCTCCTACAATGAGCAGTTCTTC
abundance: -
d_gene: TRBD1
v_gene: TRBV7-7
j_gene: TRBJ2-1

CDR3aa: CASSYSGQGAGGYTF
CDR3nt: TGTGCCAGCAGTTACTCAGGGCAGGGGGCTGGTGGCTACACCTTC
abundance: -
d_gene: TRBD1
v_gene: TRBV6-5
j_gene: TRBJ1-2

CDR3aa: CASSVGLPPYEQYF
CDR3nt: TGTGCCAGTAGTGTGGGACTACCACCCTACGAGCAGTACTTC
abundance: -
d_gene: TRBD2
v_gene: TRBV19
j_gene: TRBJ2-7

CDR3aa: CASSGGTSGRNYEQYF
CDR3nt: TGTGCCAGCAGTGGCGGGACTAGCGGGAGAAACTACGAGCAGTACTTC
abundance: -
d_gene: TRBD2
v_gene: TRBV6-1
j_gene: TRBJ2-7

CDR3aa: CASRGGPLEAFF
CDR3nt: TGCGCCAGCAGAGGGGGACCGCTCGAAGCTTTCTTT
abundance: -
d_gene: -
v_gene: TRBV10-2
j_gene: TRBJ1-1

CDR3aa: CASSLMANTEAFF
CDR3nt: TGCGCCAGCAGCTTGATGGCGAACACTGAAGCTTTCTTT
abundance: -
d_gene: -
v_gene: TRBV5-1
j_gene: TRBJ1-1

CDR3aa: CASSRGLEGSYEQYF
CDR3nt: TGCGCCAGCAGCCGAGGACTGGAGGGTTCCTACGAGCAGTACTTC
abundance: few
d_gene: -
v_gene: TRBV4-1
j_gene: TRBJ2-7

CDR3aa: CASSPPSRANTEAFF
CDR3nt: TGTGCCAGCAGCCCCCCATCCAGGGCGAACACTGAAGCTTTCTTT
abundance: medium-sized
d_gene: -
v_gene: TRBV7-9
j_gene: TRBJ1-1

CDR3aa: CAGDTSGANVLTF
CDR3nt: TGTGCCGGCGACACCTCTGGGGCCAACGTCCTGACTTTC
abundance: -
d_gene: -
v_gene: TRBV30
j_gene: TRBJ2-6

CDR3aa: CASSLEVRTTTYNEQFF
CDR3nt: TGTGCCAGCAGCCTAGAGGTTCGGACAACTACCTACAATGAGCAGTTCTTC
abundance: -
d_gene: -
v_gene: TRBV9
j_gene: TRBJ2-1

CDR3aa: CASSSDQGNYGYTF
CDR3nt: TGTGCCAGCTCATCAGACCAGGGTAACTATGGCTACACCTTC
abundance: -
d_gene: -
v_gene: TRBV18
j_gene: TRBJ1-2

CDR3aa: CASVSGTGLNEQFF
CDR3nt: TGCGCCAGCGTATCCGGGACAGGTCTCAATGAGCAGTTCTTC
abundance: -
d_gene: TRBD1
v_gene: TRBV5-1
j_gene: TRBJ2-1

CDR3aa: CASSEGQGGGNTEAFF
CDR3nt: TGTGCCAGCAGTGAGGGACAGGGTGGCGGGAACACTGAAGCTTTCTTT
abundance: -
d_gene: TRBD1
v_gene: TRBV6-1
j_gene: TRBJ1-1

CDR3aa: CASSLLSGEAFF
CDR3nt: TGTGCCAGCAGCCTTCTTAGTGGTGAAGCTTTCTTT
abundance: -
d_gene: -
v_gene: TRBV5-8
j_gene: TRBJ1-1

CDR3aa: CASRTGTGRTEAFF
CDR3nt: TGTGCCAGCAGAACCGGGACAGGGAGGACTGAAGCTTTCTTT
abundance: once
d_gene: TRBD1
v_gene: TRBV6-5
j_gene: TRBJ1-1

CDR3aa: CASSLDGGPSYEQYF
CDR3nt: TGCGCCAGCAGCTTGGATGGGGGCCCCTCCTACGAGCAGTACTTC
abundance: -
d_gene: -
v_gene: TRBV5-1
j_gene: TRBJ2-7

CDR3aa: CASSQRGGGSTEAFF
CDR3nt: TGTGCCAGCAGCCAAAGGGGGGGAGGTAGCACTGAAGCTTTCTTT
abundance: -
d_gene: -
v_gene: TRBV3-1/TRBV3-2
j_gene: TRBJ1-1

CDR3aa: CASSYSTGLSSYEQYF
CDR3nt: TGTGCCAGCAGTTACTCGACAGGGTTAAGCTCCTACGAGCAGTACTTC
abundance: -
d_gene: TRBD1
v_gene: TRBV6-5
j_gene: TRBJ2-7

CDR3aa: CSGRQGTATNEKLFF
CDR3nt: TGCAGCGGACGACAGGGGACCGCAACTAATGAAAAACTGTTTTTT
abundance: -
d_gene: TRBD1
v_gene: TRBV29-1
j_gene: TRBJ1-4

CDR3aa: CASSQAPMVGFGLAGPYEQYF
CDR3nt: TGCGCCAGCAGCCAAGCGCCCATGGTCGGCTTTGGACTAGCGGGGCCCTACGAGCAGTACTTC
abundance: -
d_gene: TRBD2
v_gene: TRBV4-1
j_gene: TRBJ2-7

CDR3aa: CASSLTGRGYYNEQFF
CDR3nt: TGTGCCAGCAGCTTAACGGGTAGGGGCTACTACAATGAGCAGTTCTTC
abundance: -
d_gene: -
v_gene: TRBV7-3
j_gene: TRBJ2-1

CDR3aa: CASSPLVGGGSETQYF
CDR3nt: TGTGCCAGCTCACCACTTGTCGGCGGGGGTTCTGAGACCCAGTACTTC
abundance: -
d_gene: TRBD2
v_gene: TRBV18
j_gene: TRBJ2-5

CDR3aa: CSVEKTGSEYNEQFF
CDR3nt: TGCAGCGTGGAAAAAACAGGGTCTGAGTACAATGAGCAGTTCTTC
abundance: -
d_gene: -
v_gene: TRBV29-1
j_gene: TRBJ2-1